This entry describes one T cell receptor beta chain. This record belongs to a study of blood T cell repertoires in COVID-19. Profiled with immunoSEQ multiplex PCR; TCRdb holds only in-frame clones, not every one. The data contain 130,000 or so clones, 86% of them singletons. CDR3 length: 13 amino acids. Per germline, CDR1 MNHEY and CDR2 SMNVEV (reference sequence). Trimming left V 5 bases short and J 6 bases short, with 11 bases between. This sequence originates from a woman aged 70-85 years with COVID-19, enrolled during active disease. The chain couples TRBV27 to TRBJ2-1; possible D gene TRBD1, 5 bases. What was sequenced was peripheral blood. CDR3 DNA: TGTGCCAGCAGTCTAACAGGCCGCAATGAGCAGTTCTTC. Protein sequence: CASSLTGRNEQFF.